A selection of T cell receptor beta chains follows, all from one sample in a study of early T cells in non-severe SARS-CoV-2 infection. TCRdb recomputed calls from the 5' RACE reads with MiXCR, one row per CDR3 protein. The sample holds tens of thousands of distinct CDR3 sequences, about 9.4% seen once. Specimen: whole blood. The receptors come from an adult who was a healthcare worker with PCR-confirmed SARS-CoV-2 infection or an uninfected control (not recorded which). Both conserved end residues are part of each CDR3. D genes are given only for firm matches. Clone size is shown for a subset of rows, as once, few, many or a class of expanded clone.

few,TRBJ2-7,TRBV28,TRBD1,TGTGCCAGCAGTTCCCATGGGACAGGTGAAAGCTTC,CASSSHGTGESF
many,TRBJ1-1,TRBV27,TRBD1,TGTGCCAGCACCAACAGGGGGCGAGAAACTGAAGCTTTCTTT,CASTNRGRETEAFF
many,TRBJ1-6,TRBV7-9,.,TGTGCCAGCCACAGCTTATATGAAACAGGGCGATCACCCCTCCACTTT,CASHSLYETGRSPLHF
.,TRBJ1-1,TRBV9,.,TGTGCCAGCAGCCCCCAGGAGACGAACACTGAAGCTTTCTTT,CASSPQETNTEAFF
few,TRBJ2-2,TRBV20-1,TRBD2,TGCAGTGCGAGATCGTTCTCTAGCGGGCTAAACACCGGGGAGCTGTTTTTT,CSARSFSSGLNTGELFF
many,TRBJ2-1,TRBV7-9,.,TGTGCCAGCAGCGTTTACAATGAGCAGTTCTTC,CASSVYNEQFF
many,TRBJ1-2,TRBV7-2,TRBD1,TGTGCCAGCAGCTTAGGGGGACAGAACGCTTATGGCTACACCTTC,CASSLGGQNAYGYTF
many,TRBJ2-3,TRBV5-1,.,TGCGCCAGCAGCTCTGGCGGGTTCACAGATACGCAGTATTTT,CASSSGGFTDTQYF
.,TRBJ2-1,TRBV5-1,.,TGCGCCAGCAGGCTCGGAGACAGTGTGGGCGATGAGCAGTTCTTC,CASRLGDSVGDEQFF
many,TRBJ2-3,TRBV7-3,.,TGTGCCAGCAGCCGATTCCAGGACTTGTCAACAGATACGCAGTATTTT,CASSRFQDLSTDTQYF
medium-sized,TRBJ2-1,TRBV7-6,TRBD2,TGTGCCAGCAGCCATATGCCTAGGGCTAGCGGGTACAATGAGCAGTTCTTC,CASSHMPRASGYNEQFF
many,TRBJ2-3,TRBV5-8,.,TGTGCCAGCAGATTGGCTGGGGACACAGATACGCAGTATTTT,CASRLAGDTDTQYF
many,TRBJ2-5,TRBV7-9,TRBD2,TGTGCCAGCAGCTTCCACGGACTAGAAGAGACCCAGTACTTC,CASSFHGLEETQYF
many,TRBJ1-2,TRBV2,.,TGTGCCAGCAGTGAAGTCGAGACTGGTGGCTACACCTTC,CASSEVETGGYTF
many,TRBJ2-1,TRBV11-3,TRBD2,TGTGCCAGCAGCAGAGGGACTAGCGGGGCTGAGCAGTTCTTC,CASSRGTSGAEQFF
few,TRBJ2-7,TRBV3-1,.,TGTGCCAGCAGCCAACAACTCCCCCCGGACGAGCAGTACTTC,CASSQQLPPDEQYF
.,TRBJ2-1,TRBV29-1,.,TGCAGCGCCCCCGCGGCAGGGGCGAATGAGCAGTTCTTC,CSAPAAGANEQFF
.,TRBJ2-3,TRBV10-3,.,TGTGCCATCACCTCCAGACCCATCGGCACAGATACGCAGTATTTT,CAITSRPIGTDTQYF
many,TRBJ2-7,TRBV20-1,TRBD2,TGCAGTGCTCTGACTAGCGGTGCCTACGAGCAGTACTTC,CSALTSGAYEQYF
.,TRBJ2-1,TRBV11-3,TRBD2,TGTGCCAGCAGCTCCCGACTAGCTCCTTACAATGAGCAGTTCTTC,CASSSRLAPYNEQFF
few,TRBJ2-1,TRBV18,.,TGTGCCAGCTCACCAAATCTGGGGGGTAGCAATGAGCAGTTCTTC,CASSPNLGGSNEQFF
many,TRBJ2-3,TRBV4-2,.,TGTGCCAGCAGCCCACAAACCCTGGATACGCAGTATTTT,CASSPQTLDTQYF